This TCR beta chain was profiled in a study of blood T cell repertoires in COVID-19. Study details: PBMCs, B-cell-depleted T cells, or T cells provided the cDNA or gDNA that made up the material.

Per the original methods: Amplification of reference gene primers provided the estimated nucleated cell counts. The protocol was immunoSEQ multiplex PCR, while the TCRdb copy is restricted to in-frame clones and leaves out a portion. V and J calls and clone size are copied from that table; D and trimming were computed from the DNA. Seen here are some 180,000 clones, about 85% observed once, and the top ten hold around a fifth. This sequence originates from a man in his fifties or sixties with active or convalescent COVID-19. Sequencing input: peripheral blood.

For the CDR3, the DNA is TGTGCCAGCAGTTTGAGGGGGAGCAATCAGCCCCAGCATTTT. It specifies CASSLRGSNQPQHF. This chain connects TRBV6-5 to TRBJ1-5; D possibly corresponds to TRBD1 (6 bases). CDR3 length equals 14 residues. Trimming pared 4 bases from V and 1 base from J, leaving 8 bases between. Germline V CDR1 and CDR2: MNHEY, SVGAGI.